The clone carrying this TCR beta chain showed up many times. TCRdb called the reads again in MiXCR, with one record for every CDR3 protein. Among a few hundred thousand distinct CDR3 sequences listed, approximately 18% were seen once. This sample is drawn from a study of T cell repertoires in cytomegalovirus infection. This sequence was found in a human donor in good health (CMV status not recorded). Some clones in this sample may be carry-over from other donors' samples. Input material: PBMCs.

The CDR3 loop reads CASSLPGGNQPQHF. CDR3 bases: TGTGCCAGCAGCTTACCAGGGGGCAATCAGCCCCAGCATTTT. The rearrangement joins TRBV7-2 to TRBJ1-5; possible D gene TRBD1, 6 bases. The CDR3 has 14 amino acids. Deletions cut 2 bases from V and 2 bases from J, with 7 bases between. The V gene's germline CDR1 is SGHTA and CDR2 FQGNSA. Supplemented by reference TRBV7-2 and TRBJ1-5, the full variable domain reads GAGVSQSPSNKVTEKGKDVELRCDPISGHTALYWYRQSLGQGLEFLIYFQGNSAPDKSGLPSDRFSAERTGGSVSTLTIQRTQQEDSAVYLCASSLPGGNQPQHFGDGTRLSIL.